The 8 T cell receptor beta chains in this list originate from one sample, sequenced in a study of beta chain features in type 1 diabetes. General study results and limits: Patients with Type 1 diabetes showed moderately but significantly shorter TCRB CDR3s in all four CD4+ subsets.

Every isolated RNA sample was fully reverse transcribed, so sequencing captured expressed TCRB transcripts. The assay was immunoSEQ multiplex PCR, and TCRdb's table has in-frame clones only and misses some. Seen here are about 700,000 clones, around an eighth observed once, and the top ten hold approximately 0.02%. Their target antigens are unknown. Sequencing input: naive CD4+ T cells from blood. The source of these receptors is a man between 18 and 29 years old with type 1 diabetes.

This clone was detected a few times. The V gene is TRBV5-1, the J gene TRBJ2-7, with TRBD1 as a possible D gene (6 bases). V was trimmed by 4 bases and J by 6 bases, leaving 11 bases between them. The CDR3 has 12 residues. The germline gives CDR1 SGHRS, CDR2 YFSETQ. The CDR3 coding sequence is TGCGCCAGCAGCCCACAGGGTCCCGAGCAGTACTTC. Residues: CASSPQGPEQYF. The whole variable domain, filled in from reference TRBV5-1 and TRBJ2-7, reads KAGVTQTPRYLIKTRGQQVTLSCSPISGHRSVSWYQQTPGQGLQFLFEYFSETQRNKGNFPGRFSGRQFSNSRSEMNVSTLELGDSALYLCASSPQGPEQYFGPGTRLTVT.

The V gene is TRBV2, the J gene TRBJ1-1, with D perhaps TRBD1 (6 bases). Germline assignment: CDR1 SNHLY and CDR2 FYNNEI. The CDR3 is 14 amino acids. Trimming cost V 1 base and J 5 bases, with 11 bases left between them. The CDR3 spells CASSEDRVSTEAFF. As DNA, the CDR3 is TGTGCCAGCAGTGAAGACAGGGTATCGACTGAAGCTTTCTTT.

This clone has just a few counts. The CDR3 sequence: CAWSPSDRGHDEQYF. The CDR3 bases are TGTGCCTGGAGTCCGTCGGACAGGGGGCACGACGAGCAGTACTTC. V gene TRBV30 combines with J gene TRBJ2-7; 11 positions match TRBD1. Per germline, CDR1 GTSNPN and CDR2 SVGIG (reference sequence). V lost 2 bases to trimming and J lost 5 bases; unmatched junction nucleotides: 8. The CDR3 sequence is 15 residues long.

The chain combines TRBV29-1 with TRBJ2-1, with D perhaps matching TRBD1 or TRBD2 (5 bases each). Per the germline V gene, CDR1 is SQVTM and CDR2 is ANQGSEA. Trimming removed 4 bases at V and 1 base at J, with 17 bases between. The length of the CDR3 is 16 residues. CDR3: CSVVQGRHKSYNEQFF. CDR3 nucleotides: TGCAGCGTTGTTCAGGGACGTCATAAATCCTACAATGAGCAGTTCTTC.

This clone was seen a few times. This chain joins TRBV7-9 and TRBJ1-2, with 7 bases lining up with TRBD1. The trim removed 5 bases at V and 4 bases at J, leaving 10 bases unmatched. This CDR3 is 15 amino acids long. Germline-derived CDR1 and CDR2 are SEHNR and FQNEAQ (reference sequence). CDR3 in amino acids: CASSPGQEGRYGYTF. The CDR3 DNA reads TGTGCCAGCAGCCCCGGACAGGAAGGGCGCTATGGCTACACCTTC. The whole variable domain, remainder taken from reference TRBV7-9 and TRBJ1-2, is DTGVSQNPRHKITKRGQNVTFRCDPISEHNRLYWYRQTLGQGPEFLTYFQNEAQLEKSRLLSDRFSAERPKGSFSTLEIQRTEQGDSAMYLCASSPGQEGRYGYTFGSGTRLTVV.

The V gene is TRBV15, the J gene TRBJ1-6; maybe TRBD1 (6 bases). V was trimmed by 8 bases and J by 0 bases, leaving 8 bases between them. CDR3 length equals 14 residues. The germline V gene encodes CDR1 LNHNV and CDR2 YYDKDF (reference sequence). The CDR3 region is CATQGTSYNSPLHF. CDR3 DNA: TGTGCCACCCAGGGGACCTCCTATAATTCACCCCTCCACTTT.

Written as DNA, the CDR3 is TGTGCCAGCAGCCCCGACAGGCACCGTAGCTACACCTTC. It specifies CASSPDRHRSYTF. The chain joins TRBV5-4 to TRBJ1-2, with a tentative D call TRBD1 (6 bases). The CDR3 extends over 13 amino acids. V was cut by 4 bases and J by 9 bases, with 16 bases left in between. Germline V gene data show CDR1 as SGHNT and CDR2 as YYREEE (reference sequence).

This clone was detected only a few times. The rearrangement links TRBV5-1 to TRBJ1-1; D is ambiguous. Germline values: CDR1 SGHRS, CDR2 YFSETQ. The CDR3 spans 14 residues. The V end was cut by 0 bases, the J end by 5 bases, with 11 bases between. CDR3 residues: CASSLDGVGTEAFF. CDR3 in DNA: TGCGCCAGCAGCTTGGATGGGGTTGGGACTGAAGCTTTCTTT.